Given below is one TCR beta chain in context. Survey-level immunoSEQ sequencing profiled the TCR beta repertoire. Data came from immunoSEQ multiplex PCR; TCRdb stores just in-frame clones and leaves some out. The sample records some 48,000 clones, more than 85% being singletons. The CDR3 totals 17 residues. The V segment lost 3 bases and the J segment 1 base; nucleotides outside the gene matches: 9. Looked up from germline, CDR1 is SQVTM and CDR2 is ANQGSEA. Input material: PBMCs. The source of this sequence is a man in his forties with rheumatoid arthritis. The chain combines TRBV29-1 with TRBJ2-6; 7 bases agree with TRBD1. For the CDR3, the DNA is TGCAGCGTTGAGGACCGGGACAGTCAGTCTGGGGCCAACGTCCTGACTTTC. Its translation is CSVEDRDSQSGANVLTF. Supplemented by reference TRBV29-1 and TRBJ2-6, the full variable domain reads SAVISQKPSRDICQRGTSLTIQCQVDSQVTMMFWYRQQPGQSLTLIATANQGSEATYESGFVIDKFPISRPNLTFSTLTVSNMSPEDSSIYLCSVEDRDSQSGANVLTFGAGSRLTVL.